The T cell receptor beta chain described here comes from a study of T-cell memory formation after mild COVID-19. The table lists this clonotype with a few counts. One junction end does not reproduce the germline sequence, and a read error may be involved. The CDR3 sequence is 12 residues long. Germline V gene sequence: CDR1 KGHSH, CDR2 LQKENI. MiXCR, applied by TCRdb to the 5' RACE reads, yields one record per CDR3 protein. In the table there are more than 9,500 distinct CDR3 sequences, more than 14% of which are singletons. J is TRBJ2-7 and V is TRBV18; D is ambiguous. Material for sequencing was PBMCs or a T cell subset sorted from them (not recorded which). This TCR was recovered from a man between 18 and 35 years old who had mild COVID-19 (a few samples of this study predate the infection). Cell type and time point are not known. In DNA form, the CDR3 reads TGTGCCAGCTCACCACCCCAGCCTAGTCTTGCCTTC. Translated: CASSPPQPSLAF.